A single sample is the source of the 16 T cell receptor beta chains below, sequenced in a study of blood T cells in healthy people across ages. PCR was performed a second time for about 6 to 11 cycles using a sample-barcoded 5' primer and a J-beta primer mix. TCRdb re-analysed the 5' RACE reads in MiXCR, keeping a single row per CDR3 protein. The repertoire holds 920,000 or so distinct CDR3 sequences, with around 43% as singletons. The sample consisted of blood. The receptors here all came from a woman aged 60-75 years in good health.

This chain uses TRBV6-2 or TRBV6-3 with TRBJ2-4; a weak D match, TRBD1 (5 bases). Trimming cost V 6 bases and J 6 bases, with 18 bases left between them. Germline CDR1 reads MNHEY; CDR2 reads SVGEGT. The CDR3 is 15 amino acids. In nucleotides, the CDR3 is TGTGCCAGCAGCCGTGGACATACAGGAAGAAACATTCAGTACTTC. It encodes CASSRGHTGRNIQYF.

The chain is built from TRBV29-1 and TRBJ2-4; no clear D gene. Matching the DNA end better, TRBJ2-7 makes the J call doubtful. Per the germline V gene, CDR1 is SQVTM and CDR2 is ANQGSEA. The CDR3 sequence is 14 residues long. The CDR3 is CSVVWSTYPYEQYF. For the CDR3, the DNA is TGCAGCGTTGTATGGAGTACCTACCCCTACGAGCAGTACTTC.

The chain is built from TRBV12-3 or TRBV12-4 and TRBJ2-1, with 10 bases lining up with TRBD2. V lost 8 bases to trimming and J lost 4 bases; unmatched junction nucleotides: 5. CDR3 length: 14 amino acids. CDR3 sequence: CASLSGRAYNEQFF. The CDR3 DNA is TGTGCCAGCTTAAGCGGGAGGGCGTACAATGAGCAGTTCTTC.

This clonotype was observed a single time. The chain employs TRBV7-2 and TRBJ2-2, with 11 positions matching TRBD2. Trimming at V came to 4 bases and at J to 6 bases, leaving 10 bases not matched to a gene. The CDR3 is 17 amino acids. CDR1 is SGHTA, CDR2 FQGNSA, per germline. Written as DNA, the CDR3 is TGTGCCAGCAGCTATAGTAGCGGGAGGGCCCTGGCCGGGGAGCTGTTTTTT. Its translation is CASSYSSGRALAGELFF.

Worth noting for this clonotype: One end of the junction is discordant with germline, which a read error may explain. The chain combines TRBV14 with TRBJ1-2, with D hard to call. The germline CDR1 and CDR2 sequences are SGHDN and FVKESK. The CDR3 loop spans 17 amino acids. The CDR3 nucleotides read TGTGCCAGCAGCCAAGATTCGTCAGAAACGGGGAACTATGGCTGCACCTTC. Translated: CASSQDSSETGNYGCTF. The full variable domain, rest sourced from reference TRBV14 and TRBJ1-2, is EAGVTQFPSHSVIEKGQTVTLRCDPISGHDNLYWYRRVMGKEIKFLLHFVKESKQDESGMPNNRFLAERTGGTYSTLKVQPAELEDSGVYFCASSQDSSETGNYGCTFGSGTRLTVV.

The chain links TRBV28 to TRBJ2-7; TRBD2 is a possible D gene (5 bases). Looked up from germline, CDR1 is MDHEN and CDR2 is SYDVKM. Trimming cost V 7 bases and J 2 bases, with 24 bases left between them. The CDR3 runs to 17 residues. CDR3 protein: CASTYRVFPSPTYEQYF. The CDR3, as DNA: TGTGCCAGCACCTATAGAGTATTTCCTAGCCCAACCTACGAGCAGTACTTC.

This clonotype was counted a single time. The V call is TRBV11-2, the J call TRBJ2-1, with D maybe TRBD2 (6 bases). Germline assignment: CDR1 SGHAT and CDR2 FQNNGV. V was clipped by 1 base and J by 2 bases, with 18 bases between them. The CDR3 covers 18 residues. The CDR3 DNA reads TGTGCCAGCAGCTTAGTGGGGAGCGGGCCGAGCCCCTACAATGAGCAGTTCTTC. It encodes CASSLVGSGPSPYNEQFF. Filled out from reference TRBV11-2 and TRBJ2-1, the complete variable domain reads EAGVAQSPRYKIIEKRQSVAFWCNPISGHATLYWYQQILGQGPKLLIQFQNNGVVDDSQLPKDRFSAERLKGVDSTLKIQPAKLEDSAVYLCASSLVGSGPSPYNEQFFGPGTRLTVL.

V and J are TRBV6-5 and TRBJ2-1; either TRBD1 or TRBD2 may supply D (7 bases each). Trimming removed 10 bases from V and 10 bases from J, with 14 bases in between. In germline, CDR1 is MNHEY, CDR2 SVGAGI. This CDR3 is built from 11 residues. The DNA for the CDR3 is TGTGCCATAGGACTAGGGGGCGAGCAGTTCTTC. As protein: CAIGLGGEQFF.

The chain is built from TRBV10-3 and TRBJ2-7; D assignment may be TRBD1 or TRBD2 (5 bases each). Germline V gene data show CDR1 as ENHRY and CDR2 as SYGVKD. The CDR3 length is 13 residues. V gave up 4 bases and J gave up 6 bases, with 13 bases separating them. The CDR3 loop is CAISADPGGEQYF. In nucleotides, the CDR3 is TGTGCCATCAGTGCGGACCCTGGGGGCGAGCAGTACTTC.

The table lists this clonotype with a count of one. The chain combines TRBV5-1 with TRBJ2-5, with unresolved D. The CDR3 runs 16 residues. Germline V CDR1 and CDR2: SGHRS, YFSETQ. The V end lost 2 bases, the J end lost 11 bases, and 25 bases lay between the germline ends. The CDR3 protein is CASSLEFGRRYNEQYF. In DNA, the CDR3 is TGCGCCAGCAGCTTAGAATTCGGACGGAGATACAATGAGCAGTACTTC.

This chain links TRBV29-1 with TRBJ2-6; weak D call: TRBD2 (5 bases). Germline V gene sequence: CDR1 SQVTM, CDR2 ANQGSEA. The CDR3 contains 14 residues. The V and J ends lost 4 bases and 2 bases respectively, with 9 bases between them. The DNA of the CDR3 is TGCAGCGTTGTTGAGGGTACTGGGGCCAACGTCCTGACTTTC. It yields the protein CSVVEGTGANVLTF.

V gene TRBV27 combines with J gene TRBJ2-3; 13 nucleotides agree with TRBD2. The V gene's germline CDR1 is MNHEY and CDR2 SMNVEV (reference sequence). Losses at the gene ends were 6 bases for V and 8 bases for J; bases not matched to a gene: 5. This CDR3 has 14 amino acids. The CDR3 nucleotides are TGTGCCAGCAGGTCCGGGACTAGCGGGGTTACGCAGTATTTT. Translated: CASRSGTSGVTQYF.

The CDR3 nucleotides are TGTGCCAGCAGCCCAGGGACAGGGGTGTATGGCTACACCTTC. This translates into CASSPGTGVYGYTF. The rearrangement joins TRBV7-9 to TRBJ1-2; 10 bases fit TRBD1. The ends lost 5 bases at V and 5 bases at J; junction bases unmatched: 5. This CDR3 contains 14 residues. In germline, CDR1 is SEHNR, CDR2 FQNEAQ (reference sequence).

This clonotype occurred a few times. The CDR3 is CASSGLAGRGEQFF. The CDR3 DNA reads as TGTGCCAGCAGCGGACTAGCGGGGCGAGGTGAGCAGTTCTTC. The chain uses TRBV6-1 and TRBJ2-1, with 12 nucleotides matching TRBD2. Germline V lookup: CDR1 MNHNS, CDR2 SASEGT. This CDR3 has 14 amino acids. J gave up 9 bases and V 6 bases, and 6 bases lay outside the gene matches.

This chain connects TRBV12-5 to TRBJ2-1; a possible D gene is TRBD2 (5 bases). Germline values: CDR1 LGHNT, CDR2 FRNRAP. Trimming shortened V by 6 bases and J by 4 bases, and 25 bases separated the two germline ends. CDR3 length equals 18 residues. The CDR3, as DNA: TGTGCTAGTGGGTCGAGCCCCTCCTTCTCAGCGGTATACAATGAGCAGTTCTTC. It is translated as CASGSSPSFSAVYNEQFF.

This clonotype has at least ten counts. This sequence joins TRBV5-6 and TRBJ2-3; the D is unclear. This CDR3 has 14 amino acids. Germline V gene lookup returns CDR1 SGHDT and CDR2 YYEEEE. The ends were cut back, 0 bases at V and 1 base at J, with 6 bases in the middle. As DNA, the CDR3 is TGTGCCAGCAGCTTGGGGTTTGGCACAGATACGCAGTATTTT. Translating it yields CASSLGFGTDTQYF.